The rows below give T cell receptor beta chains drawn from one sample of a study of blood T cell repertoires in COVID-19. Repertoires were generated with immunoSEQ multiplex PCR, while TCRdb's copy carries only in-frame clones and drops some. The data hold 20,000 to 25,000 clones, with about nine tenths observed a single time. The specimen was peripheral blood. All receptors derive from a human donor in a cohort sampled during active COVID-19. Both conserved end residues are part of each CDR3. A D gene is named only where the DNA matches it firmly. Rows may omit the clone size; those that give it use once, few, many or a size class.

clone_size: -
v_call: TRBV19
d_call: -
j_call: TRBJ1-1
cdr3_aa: CASSIDRGWRDTEAFF
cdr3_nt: TGTGCCAGTAGTATAGATCGAGGGTGGCGGGACACTGAAGCTTTCTTT

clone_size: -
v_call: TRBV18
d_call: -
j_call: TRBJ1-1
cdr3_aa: CASSLSRDMAEAFF
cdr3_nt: TGTGCCAGCTCACTATCCCGGGACATGGCTGAAGCTTTCTTT

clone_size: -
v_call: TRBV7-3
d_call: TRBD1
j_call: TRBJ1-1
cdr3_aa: CASSSDRDTEAFF
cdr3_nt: TGTGCCAGCAGCTCCGACAGGGACACTGAAGCTTTCTTT

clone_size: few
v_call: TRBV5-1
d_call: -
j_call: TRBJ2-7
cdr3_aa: CASSLDGSASYEQYF
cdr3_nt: TGCGCCAGCAGCTTGGATGGTTCAGCGAGCTACGAGCAGTACTTC

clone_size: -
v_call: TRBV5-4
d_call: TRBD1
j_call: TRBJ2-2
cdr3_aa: CASSSGGTGGVTGELFF
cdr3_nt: TGTGCCAGCAGCTCGGGGGGGACAGGGGGTGTCACCGGGGAGCTGTTTTTT

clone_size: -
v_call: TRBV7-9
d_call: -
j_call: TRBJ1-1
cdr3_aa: CASSPRQTLNTEAFF
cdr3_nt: TGTGCCAGCAGCCCACGACAGACATTGAACACTGAAGCTTTCTTT

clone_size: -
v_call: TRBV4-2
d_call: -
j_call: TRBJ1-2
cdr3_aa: CASSQDPAGGYTF
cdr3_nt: TGTGCCAGCAGCCAAGATCCGGCAGGGGGCTACACCTTC

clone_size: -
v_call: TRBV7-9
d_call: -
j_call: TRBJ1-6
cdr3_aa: CASSLVDSPLHF
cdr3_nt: TGTGCCAGCAGCTTAGTCGATTCACCCCTCCACTTT

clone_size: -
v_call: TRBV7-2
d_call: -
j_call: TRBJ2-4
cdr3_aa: CASSSQPVALKNIQYF
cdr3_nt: TGTGCCAGCAGCTCCCAACCTGTAGCTCTCAAAAACATTCAGTACTTC

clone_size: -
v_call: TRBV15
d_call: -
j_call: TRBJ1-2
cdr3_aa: CATSRETGHHGYTF
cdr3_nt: TGTGCCACCAGCAGAGAAACAGGTCATCATGGCTACACCTTC

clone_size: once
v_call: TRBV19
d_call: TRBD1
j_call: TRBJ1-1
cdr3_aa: CASSDRGSNTEAFF
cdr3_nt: TGTGCCAGTAGTGACAGGGGCTCGAACACTGAAGCTTTCTTT

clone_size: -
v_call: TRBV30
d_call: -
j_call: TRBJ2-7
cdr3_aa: CAWSSLFEQYF
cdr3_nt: TGTGCCTGGAGTTCCCTTTTCGAGCAGTACTTC

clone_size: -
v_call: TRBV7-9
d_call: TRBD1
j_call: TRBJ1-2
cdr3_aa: CASRPQGSGGYTF
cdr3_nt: TGTGCCAGCAGACCACAGGGGTCGGGAGGCTACACCTTC

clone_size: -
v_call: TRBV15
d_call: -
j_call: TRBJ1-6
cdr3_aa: CATNDRSNSPLHF
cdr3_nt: TGTGCCACCAATGACAGGTCTAATTCACCCCTCCACTTT

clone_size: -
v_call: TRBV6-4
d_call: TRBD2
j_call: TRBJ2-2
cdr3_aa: CASSGLAGPGGELFF
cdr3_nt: TGTGCCAGCAGTGGCCTAGCGGGGCCGGGCGGGGAGCTGTTTTTT

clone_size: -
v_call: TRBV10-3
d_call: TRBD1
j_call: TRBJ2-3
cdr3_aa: CAISDSQGARTDTQYF
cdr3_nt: TGTGCCATCAGTGATTCACAGGGGGCAAGGACAGATACGCAGTATTTT

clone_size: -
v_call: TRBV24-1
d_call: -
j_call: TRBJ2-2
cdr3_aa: CATSPTANTGELFF
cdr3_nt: TGTGCCACCAGCCCGACAGCGAACACCGGGGAGCTGTTTTTT

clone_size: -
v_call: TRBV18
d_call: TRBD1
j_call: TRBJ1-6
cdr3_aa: CASSPPGTGGSPLHF
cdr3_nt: TGTGCCAGCTCACCTCCCGGGACAGGGGGTTCACCCCTCCACTTT

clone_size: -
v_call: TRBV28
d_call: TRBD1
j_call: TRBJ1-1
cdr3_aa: CASSLGTGVWTEAFF
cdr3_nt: TGTGCCAGCAGTCTAGGGACAGGGGTATGGACTGAAGCTTTCTTT

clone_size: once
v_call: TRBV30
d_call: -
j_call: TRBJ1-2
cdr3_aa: CAYRGLNYGYTF
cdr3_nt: TGTGCCTACCGGGGACTTAACTATGGCTACACCTTC

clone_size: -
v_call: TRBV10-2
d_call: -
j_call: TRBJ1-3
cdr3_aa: CASSERTSGNTIYF
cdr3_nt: TGCGCCAGCAGTGAAAGAACAAGTGGAAACACCATATATTTT

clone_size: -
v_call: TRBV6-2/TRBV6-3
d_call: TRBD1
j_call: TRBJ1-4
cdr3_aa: CASSRQGATNEKLFF
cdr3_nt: TGTGCCAGCAGTCGACAGGGGGCGACTAATGAAAAACTGTTTTTT

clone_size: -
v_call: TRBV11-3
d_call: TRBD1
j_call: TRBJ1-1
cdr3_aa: CASSLNRGTEAFF
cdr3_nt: TGTGCCAGCAGCCTCAACAGGGGGACTGAAGCTTTCTTT

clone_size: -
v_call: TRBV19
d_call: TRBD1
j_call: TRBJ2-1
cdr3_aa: CASSLQGTQDEQFF
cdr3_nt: TGTGCCAGTAGTTTACAGGGGACCCAGGATGAGCAGTTCTTC

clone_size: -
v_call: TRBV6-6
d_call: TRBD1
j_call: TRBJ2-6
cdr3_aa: CASSPSLPGQGLAGANVLTF
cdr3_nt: TGTGCCAGCAGTCCGAGTCTACCGGGACAGGGTCTCGCTGGGGCCAACGTCCTGACTTTC

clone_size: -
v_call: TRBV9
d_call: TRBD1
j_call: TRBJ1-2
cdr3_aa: CASSVGQGNNYGYTF
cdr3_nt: TGTGCCAGCAGCGTTGGACAGGGGAATAACTATGGCTACACCTTC

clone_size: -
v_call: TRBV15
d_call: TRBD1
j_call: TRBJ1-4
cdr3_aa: CATSRDRRTGARGEKLFF
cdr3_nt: TGTGCCACCAGCAGAGATCGCAGGACAGGGGCGCGGGGTGAAAAACTGTTTTTT

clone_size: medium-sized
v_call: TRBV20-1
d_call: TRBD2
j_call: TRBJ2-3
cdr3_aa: CSASGKASGTTDTQYF
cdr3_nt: TGCAGTGCTAGTGGTAAGGCTAGCGGTACCACAGATACGCAGTATTTT

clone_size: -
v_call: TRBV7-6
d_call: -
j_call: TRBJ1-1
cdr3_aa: CASSSTPGLEAFF
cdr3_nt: TGTGCCAGCAGCAGTACCCCAGGCCTAGAAGCTTTCTTT

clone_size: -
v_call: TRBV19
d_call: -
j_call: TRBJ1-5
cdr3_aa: CASSGFGRSKDSNQPQHF
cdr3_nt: TGTGCCAGTAGTGGGTTCGGGAGAAGCAAGGATAGCAATCAGCCCCAGCATTTT

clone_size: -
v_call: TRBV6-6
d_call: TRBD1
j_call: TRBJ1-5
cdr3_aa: CASSSGTVSNQPQHF
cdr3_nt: TGTGCCAGCAGCTCCGGGACAGTTAGCAATCAGCCCCAGCATTTT

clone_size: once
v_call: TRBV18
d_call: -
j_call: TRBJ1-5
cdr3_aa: CASSPQEQQPQHF
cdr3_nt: TGTGCCAGCTCACCACAGGAGCAGCAGCCCCAGCATTTT

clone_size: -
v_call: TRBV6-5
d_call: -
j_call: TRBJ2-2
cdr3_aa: CASSTTERNTGELFF
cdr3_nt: TGTGCCAGCAGTACGACGGAGAGGAACACCGGGGAGCTGTTTTTT

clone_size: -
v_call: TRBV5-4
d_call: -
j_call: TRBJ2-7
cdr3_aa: CASSRGDPEDEQYF
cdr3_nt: TGTGCCAGCAGCCGCGGGGACCCGGAGGACGAGCAGTACTTC

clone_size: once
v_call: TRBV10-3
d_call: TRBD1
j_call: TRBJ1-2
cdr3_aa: CATLGQGFMDGYTF
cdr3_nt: TGTGCCACCTTGGGACAGGGGTTTATGGATGGCTACACCTTC

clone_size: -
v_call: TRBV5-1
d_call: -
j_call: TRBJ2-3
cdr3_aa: CASTSQTTSTDTQYF
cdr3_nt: TGCGCCAGCACCAGTCAAACTACGAGCACAGATACGCAGTATTTT

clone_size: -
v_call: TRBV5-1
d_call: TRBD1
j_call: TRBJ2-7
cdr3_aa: CASSPPGDSEQYF
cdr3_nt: TGCGCCAGCAGCCCGCCCGGGGACAGCGAGCAGTACTTC

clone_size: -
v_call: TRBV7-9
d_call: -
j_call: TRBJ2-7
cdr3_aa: CASSVGGWSEQYF
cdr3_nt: TGTGCCAGCTCGGTCGGGGGTTGGAGCGAGCAGTACTTC

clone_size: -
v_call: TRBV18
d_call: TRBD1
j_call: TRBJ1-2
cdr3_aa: CASSPRDRRGGYTF
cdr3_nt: TGTGCCAGCTCACCGCGGGACAGGCGGGGGGGCTACACCTTC

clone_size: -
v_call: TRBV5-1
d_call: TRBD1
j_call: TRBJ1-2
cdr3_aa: CASSADRAAGYGYTF
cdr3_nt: TGCGCCAGCAGCGCCGACAGGGCCGCGGGCTATGGCTACACCTTC

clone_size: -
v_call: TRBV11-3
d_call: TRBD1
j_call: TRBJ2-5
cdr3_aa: CASSRFIGQGETQYF
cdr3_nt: TGTGCCAGCAGCCGATTTATAGGACAGGGAGAGACCCAGTACTTC

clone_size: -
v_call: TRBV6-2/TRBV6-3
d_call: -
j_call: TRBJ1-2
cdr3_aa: CASSYRTRANYGYTF
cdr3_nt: TGTGCCAGCAGTTATAGGACAAGAGCTAACTATGGCTACACCTTC

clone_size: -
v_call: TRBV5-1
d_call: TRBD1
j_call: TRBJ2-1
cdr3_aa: CASSSNVGTGNNEQFF
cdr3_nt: TGCGCCAGCAGCTCCAACGTAGGGACAGGGAACAATGAGCAGTTCTTC

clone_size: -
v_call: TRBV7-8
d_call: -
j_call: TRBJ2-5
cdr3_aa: CASSLRLSKTQYF
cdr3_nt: TGTGCCAGCAGCTTACGTCTGAGCAAGACCCAGTACTTC

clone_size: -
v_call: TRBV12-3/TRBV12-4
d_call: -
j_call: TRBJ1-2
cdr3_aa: CATRPGSDYGYTF
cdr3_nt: TGTGCCACCAGACCAGGGTCGGACTATGGCTACACCTTC

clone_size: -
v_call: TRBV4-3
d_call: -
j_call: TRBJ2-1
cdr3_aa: CAARRRSPYNEQFF
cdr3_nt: TGCGCCGCCCGGAGGAGATCCCCCTACAATGAGCAGTTCTTC

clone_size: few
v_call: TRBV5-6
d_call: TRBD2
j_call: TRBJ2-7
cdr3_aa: CASSHLAGNKYEQYF
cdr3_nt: TGTGCCAGCAGCCATCTAGCGGGGAATAAGTACGAGCAGTACTTC

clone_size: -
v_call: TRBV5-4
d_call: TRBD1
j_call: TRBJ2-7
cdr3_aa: CASSQAGTAYEQYF
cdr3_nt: TGTGCCAGCAGCCAAGCCGGGACAGCCTACGAGCAGTACTTC

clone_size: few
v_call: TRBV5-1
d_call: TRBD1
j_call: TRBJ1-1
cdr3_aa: CASSWGQGNTEAFF
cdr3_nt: TGCGCCAGCAGCTGGGGACAGGGTAACACTGAAGCTTTCTTT

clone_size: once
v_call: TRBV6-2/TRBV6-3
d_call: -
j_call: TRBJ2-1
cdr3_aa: CASSYSRTIYNEQFF
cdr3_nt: TGTGCCAGCAGTTACTCCAGGACTATCTACAATGAGCAGTTCTTC

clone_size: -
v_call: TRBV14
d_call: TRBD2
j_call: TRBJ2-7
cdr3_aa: CASSQAPAGGSSYEQYF
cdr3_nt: TGTGCCAGCAGCCAAGCCCCAGCGGGGGGGAGCTCCTACGAGCAGTACTTC

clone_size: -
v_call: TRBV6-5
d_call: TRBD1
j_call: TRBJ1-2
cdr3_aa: CATRTGGYGYTF
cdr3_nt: TGTGCCACACGGACAGGGGGCTACGGCTACACCTTC

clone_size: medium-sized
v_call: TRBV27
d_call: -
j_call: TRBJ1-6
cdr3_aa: CASTSWAGAPLHF
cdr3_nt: TGTGCCAGTACCTCCTGGGCCGGGGCACCCCTCCACTTT

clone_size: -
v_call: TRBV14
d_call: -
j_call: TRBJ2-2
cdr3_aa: CASSPRVLATNTGELFF
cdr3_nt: TGTGCCAGCAGCCCAAGGGTTCTAGCGACGAACACCGGGGAGCTGTTTTTT

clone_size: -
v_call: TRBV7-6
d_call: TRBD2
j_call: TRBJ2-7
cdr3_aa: CASSRGERGSSYEQYF
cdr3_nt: TGTGCCAGCAGCCGCGGGGAGCGGGGGAGCTCCTACGAGCAGTACTTC